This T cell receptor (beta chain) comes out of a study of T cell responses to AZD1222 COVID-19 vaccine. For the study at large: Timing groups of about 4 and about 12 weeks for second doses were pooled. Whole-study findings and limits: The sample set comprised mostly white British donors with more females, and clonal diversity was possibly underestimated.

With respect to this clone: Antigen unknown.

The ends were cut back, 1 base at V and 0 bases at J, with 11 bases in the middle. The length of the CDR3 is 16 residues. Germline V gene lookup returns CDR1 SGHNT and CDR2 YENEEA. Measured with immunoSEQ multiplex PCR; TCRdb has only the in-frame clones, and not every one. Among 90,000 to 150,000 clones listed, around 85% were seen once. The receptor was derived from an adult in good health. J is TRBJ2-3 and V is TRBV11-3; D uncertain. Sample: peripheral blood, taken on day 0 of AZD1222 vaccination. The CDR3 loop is CASSLGGLASTDTQYF. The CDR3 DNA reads TGTGCCAGCAGCTTAGGGGGATTGGCTAGCACAGATACGCAGTATTTT.